These 18 T cell receptor beta chains were all obtained from the same sample, sequenced in a study of identifying expanded T cells in peripheral blood. The repertoire was sequenced with immunoSEQ multiplex PCR; TCRdb's copy has only in-frame clones and lacks some. In the table there are about 130,000 clones, 75% to 90% of which are singletons. Material: blood. These receptors were collected from a person between 18 and 69 years old in good health.

This chain connects TRBV27 to TRBJ1-1, with TRBD1 identical over 7 bases. Losses at the gene ends were 4 bases for V and 1 base for J; bases not matched to a gene: 0. The CDR3 loop spans 13 amino acids. The V gene's germline CDR1 is MNHEY and CDR2 SMNVEV (reference sequence). CDR3 residues: CASSWDRNTEAFF. The CDR3 region has the DNA TGTGCCAGCAGTTGGGACAGGAACACTGAAGCTTTCTTT.

This chain links TRBV29-1 with TRBJ2-7, with TRBD1 matching over 9 bases. There are 16 residues in the CDR3. With 4 bases clipped from V and 0 bases from J, the junction kept 10 bases outside the gene matches. The germline V gene encodes CDR1 SQVTM and CDR2 ANQGSEA. The CDR3 loop is CSVAHGQGQFSYEQYF. The CDR3 coding sequence is TGCAGCGTTGCCCACGGACAGGGGCAGTTCTCCTACGAGCAGTACTTC.

The V call is TRBV7-9, the J call TRBJ1-1; D is unresolved. The V and J ends lost 1 base and 9 bases respectively, with 12 bases between them. This CDR3 comprises 13 residues. Germline V gene lookup returns CDR1 SEHNR and CDR2 FQNEAQ (reference sequence). The chain's CDR3 is CASSLVGGLQAFF. The CDR3 coding sequence is TGTGCCAGCAGCTTAGTAGGAGGGCTCCAAGCTTTCTTT. The full variable domain, rest sourced from reference TRBV7-9 and TRBJ1-1, is DTGVSQNPRHKITKRGQNVTFRCDPISEHNRLYWYRQTLGQGPEFLTYFQNEAQLEKSRLLSDRFSAERPKGSFSTLEIQRTEQGDSAMYLCASSLVGGLQAFFGQGTRLTVV.

The CDR3, as DNA: TGTGCTAGTGGTCAAGTTGTAACCGGGGAGCTGTTTTTT. It specifies CASGQVVTGELFF. The rearrangement joins TRBV12-5 to TRBJ2-2; D is ambiguous. Per the germline V gene, CDR1 is LGHNT and CDR2 is FRNRAP. CDR3 length: 13 residues. V was clipped by 5 bases and J by 5 bases, with 9 bases between them.

The chain couples TRBV7-9 to TRBJ2-1, with 8 nucleotides matching TRBD2. V was clipped by 8 bases and J by 1 base; unmatched bases: 7. The CDR3 runs 15 residues. The germline CDR1 and CDR2 sequences are SEHNR and FQNEAQ (reference sequence). Written as DNA, the CDR3 is TGTGCCAGCTTTGTCGCGGGAGGTTCCTACAATGAGCAGTTCTTC. Protein: CASFVAGGSYNEQFF.

The rearrangement uses TRBV5-4 and TRBJ1-1; D not resolved. The ends were cut back, 4 bases at V and 2 bases at J, with 9 bases in the middle. The CDR3 extends over 13 amino acids. CDR1 is SGHNT and CDR2 is YYREEE in the germline V gene (reference sequence). The DNA for the CDR3 is TGTGCCAGCAGCCCCGCACTAAACACTGAAGCTTTCTTT. It encodes CASSPALNTEAFF.

Only one count was recorded for this clone. The chain employs TRBV5-1 and TRBJ2-2, with TRBD1 as a possible D gene (6 bases). The CDR3 length is 13 residues. V dropped 7 bases and J dropped 7 bases, with 14 bases sitting between them. Germline V gives CDR1 SGHRS, CDR2 YFSETQ. In DNA, the CDR3 is TGCGCCAGCCGAGACCGACAGGACGGGGAGCTGTTTTTT. Translating gives CASRDRQDGELFF.

The genes are TRBV14 and TRBJ2-7; D gene ambiguous. This CDR3 contains 13 residues. The germline V gene has CDR1 SGHDN and CDR2 FVKESK. V dropped 4 bases and J dropped 3 bases, with 10 bases sitting between them. Written as DNA, the CDR3 is TGTGCCAGCAGCCTCTTAGACAACTACGAGCAGTACTTC. Residues: CASSLLDNYEQYF.

V gene TRBV14 combines with J gene TRBJ1-1; unclear D gene. Germline CDR1 SGHDN, CDR2 FVKESK. This CDR3 spans 13 amino acids. Deletions cut 4 bases from V and 0 bases from J, with 6 bases between. The CDR3 region has the DNA TGTGCCAGCAGCCTGCAGGTGAACACTGAAGCTTTCTTT. This encodes CASSLQVNTEAFF.

V gene TRBV28 combines with J gene TRBJ2-7; the D gene is possibly TRBD1 (5 bases). Looked up from germline, CDR1 is MDHEN and CDR2 is SYDVKM. The CDR3 is 13 residues long. V dropped 8 bases and J dropped 3 bases, with 14 bases sitting between them. This CDR3 reads CASLHGQGYEQYF. Here the CDR3 DNA reads TGTGCCAGCCTCCACGGGCAGGGCTACGAGCAGTACTTC.

The DNA for the CDR3 is TGTGCCAGCAAACCGGGACAGTCCACGCAAGAGACCCAGTACTTC. As protein: CASKPGQSTQETQYF. The rearrangement uses TRBV6-6 and TRBJ2-5, with 7 bases aligning to TRBD1. The germline V gene has CDR1 MNHNY and CDR2 SVGAGI (reference sequence). The CDR3 runs 15 residues. The trim removed 7 bases at V and 2 bases at J, leaving 10 bases unmatched.

This sequence joins TRBV2 and TRBJ2-7; D is possibly TRBD1 (7 bases). In germline, CDR1 is SNHLY, CDR2 FYNNEI. This CDR3 is built from 13 residues. V was shortened by 4 bases and J by 3 bases, with 10 bases between the two germline ends. This CDR3 is CASSGQGGYEQYF. In DNA form, the CDR3 reads TGTGCCAGCAGTGGGCAGGGGGGCTACGAGCAGTACTTC. The full variable domain, completed using reference TRBV2 and TRBJ2-7, is EPEVTQTPSHQVTQMGQEVILRCVPISNHLYFYWYRQILGQKVEFLVSFYNNEISEKSEIFDDQFSVERPDGSNFTLKIRSTKLEDSAMYFCASSGQGGYEQYFGPGTRLTVT.

The chain employs TRBV6-1 and TRBJ2-1; 14 bases align to TRBD2. CDR3 length: 13 amino acids. Per the germline V gene, CDR1 is MNHNS and CDR2 is SASEGT. V was pared by 9 bases and J by 7 bases, with 2 bases of the junction left unmatched. The CDR3 protein is CARGTSGSNEQFF. The CDR3, as DNA: TGTGCCAGGGGGACTAGCGGGAGTAATGAGCAGTTCTTC.

The chain recombines TRBV5-1 with TRBJ2-5; D is unclear. This CDR3 spans 13 amino acids. V lost 3 bases and J lost 2, with 8 bases in between. Germline V gene data show CDR1 as SGHRS and CDR2 as YFSETQ. The CDR3 sequence is CASSSPDQETQYF. CDR3 bases: TGCGCCAGCAGCTCTCCAGATCAAGAGACCCAGTACTTC. Complete variable domain (other parts from reference TRBV5-1 and TRBJ2-5): KAGVTQTPRYLIKTRGQQVTLSCSPISGHRSVSWYQQTPGQGLQFLFEYFSETQRNKGNFPGRFSGRQFSNSRSEMNVSTLELGDSALYLCASSSPDQETQYFGPGTRLLVL.

In this sample, this clone turned up a few times. A read error may produce the germline difference seen at one junction end. The CDR3 nucleotides read TGTGCCAGCAGCTACTCCGGGACTAGCGGCACCGGGGAGCTGTTTTTT. This sequence encodes CASSYSGTSGTGELFF. This chain uses TRBV6-5 with TRBJ2-2, with 11 nucleotides matching TRBD2. CDR3 length equals 16 residues. In germline, CDR1 is MNHEY, CDR2 SVGAGI.

The rearrangement links TRBV7-8 to TRBJ2-1, with 7 bases matching TRBD1. Germline V gives CDR1 SGHVS, CDR2 FQNEAQ. This CDR3 has 14 amino acids. V lost 0 bases to trimming and J lost 4 bases; unmatched junction nucleotides: 0. The CDR3 spells CASSLAGQYNEQFF. The CDR3 region has the DNA TGTGCCAGCAGCTTAGCGGGACAGTACAATGAGCAGTTCTTC.

The genes are TRBV2 and TRBJ2-6; a weak D match, TRBD2 (6 bases). The V gene's germline CDR1 is SNHLY and CDR2 FYNNEI. The CDR3 extends over 18 amino acids. The V end lost 6 bases, the J end lost 1 base, and 19 bases lay between the germline ends. CDR3 protein: CASRPGLLVESGANVLTF. The CDR3 nucleotides are TGTGCCAGCAGGCCGGGACTCCTTGTAGAGTCTGGGGCCAACGTCCTGACTTTC.

This clone was observed once. The V call is TRBV4-2, the J call TRBJ1-3; 9 bases are shared with TRBD1. The CDR3 spans 17 residues. V lost 0 bases to trimming and J lost 9 bases; unmatched junction nucleotides: 12. CDR1 is LGHNA and CDR2 is YNFKEQ in the germline V gene. CDR3 in amino acids: CASSQDRDRTGVGTIYF. The CDR3 DNA is TGTGCCAGCAGCCAAGATCGGGACAGGACAGGGGTTGGCACCATATATTTT.